What follows are 14 T cell receptor beta chains derived from one specimen sequenced in a study of blood T cell repertoires in COVID-19 (dated by TCRdb to about 2020). Libraries came from the immunoSEQ multiplex PCR assay. TCRdb provides this immuneACCESS table in a form limited to in-frame rearrangements. Some clones are lacking; in checked studies, under half of them reflect an unresolved V gene, and why the rest are absent is not known. The sample has 220,000 or so clones on record, 90% of them singletons. The ten largest clonotypes hold roughly 16% of the sample. The specimen was PBMCs or T cells enriched from blood (not recorded which). The receptors were gathered from a man aged 25 to 40 who had been exposed to COVID-19.

This clone was detected only once. The chain has TRBV27 and TRBJ1-1; the match to TRBD1 covers 7 bases. CDR3 length: 14 amino acids. V was pared by 5 bases and J by 0 bases, with 3 bases of the junction left unmatched. Germline assignment: CDR1 MNHEY and CDR2 SMNVEV (reference sequence). This CDR3 is CASSMTGMNTEAFF. DNA of the CDR3: TGTGCCAGCAGTATGACAGGGATGAACACTGAAGCTTTCTTT.

The genes are TRBV25-1 and TRBJ2-3; 10 nucleotides agree with TRBD2. The length of the CDR3 is 15 residues. Losses at the gene ends were 5 bases for V and 6 bases for J; bases not matched to a gene: 8. Germline V CDR1 and CDR2: MGHDK, SYGVNS. CDR3 in amino acids: CASSNEAGGRDTQYF. The CDR3 bases are TGTGCCAGCAGTAATGAAGCGGGGGGGCGGGATACGCAGTATTTT.

Concerning this clone: The junction and the germline gene differ at one end; a read error may be behind it. The CDR3 DNA sequence: TGCGCCAGCAGCCAACGGATGGCCCTAACTAACGAAAAACTGTTTTTT. Its translation: CASSQRMALTNEKLFF. The chain is built from TRBV4-1 and TRBJ1-4; D not resolved. The germline V gene encodes CDR1 MGHRA and CDR2 YSYEKL. The CDR3 consists of 16 residues.

The chain recombines TRBV12-3 or TRBV12-4 with TRBJ2-7; 9 bases match TRBD1. The CDR3 runs 13 residues. Unmatched junction bases numbered 3, after V lost 7 bases and J lost 2 bases. The CDR3 reads CASTWTGAYEQYF. The CDR3 nucleotides are TGTGCCAGCACCTGGACAGGGGCCTACGAGCAGTACTTC.

The chain recombines TRBV6-2 or TRBV6-3 with TRBJ1-2, with D unclear. Germline V gives CDR1 MNHEY, CDR2 SVGEGT. V gave up 3 bases and J gave up 5 bases, with 10 bases separating them. The CDR3 loop spans 13 amino acids. As DNA, the CDR3 is TGTGCCAGCAGTTATCGGGGTCTATATGGCTACACCTTC. This encodes CASSYRGLYGYTF.

CDR3 sequence reads: CASSPELGHLLEQYF. CDR3 DNA sequence: TGTGCCAGCAGCCCAGAGTTGGGCCACTTGCTCGAGCAGTACTTC. V and J are TRBV11-2 and TRBJ2-7; D is unresolved. The CDR3 has 15 residues. Trimming left V 5 bases short and J 6 bases short, with 20 bases between. CDR1 and CDR2 from the germline V gene are SGHAT and FQNNGV. The full variable domain, with the rest looked up from reference TRBV11-2 and TRBJ2-7, is EAGVAQSPRYKIIEKRQSVAFWCNPISGHATLYWYQQILGQGPKLLIQFQNNGVVDDSQLPKDRFSAERLKGVDSTLKIQPAKLEDSAVYLCASSPELGHLLEQYFGPGTRLTVT.

Of note for this clone: In the same sample, other DNA sequences code for this CDR3. The chain couples TRBV27 to TRBJ1-5, with D hard to call. The CDR3 runs 14 residues. The V gene's germline CDR1 is MNHEY and CDR2 SMNVEV (reference sequence). Between the trimmed V and J ends, which lost 2 bases and 2 bases, there was a span of 7 bases. CDR3 coding DNA: TGTGCCAGCAGTTTAGGGCGGGGCAATCAGCCCCAGCATTTT. Translation: CASSLGRGNQPQHF.

J is TRBJ2-1 and V is TRBV5-1; 9 bases are a match to TRBD2. J gave up 3 bases and V 2 bases, and 3 bases lay outside the gene matches. This CDR3 spans 15 amino acids. Germline CDR1 and CDR2: SGHRS and YFSETQ. The CDR3 coding sequence is TGCGCCAGCAGCTTCCGACTAGCGGTCTACAATGAGCAGTTCTTC. It is translated as CASSFRLAVYNEQFF. The entire variable domain, with the rest obtained from reference TRBV5-1 and TRBJ2-1, is as follows: KAGVTQTPRYLIKTRGQQVTLSCSPISGHRSVSWYQQTPGQGLQFLFEYFSETQRNKGNFPGRFSGRQFSNSRSEMNVSTLELGDSALYLCASSFRLAVYNEQFFGPGTRLTVL.

V and J are TRBV18 and TRBJ1-2; 9 bases line up with TRBD1. The germline gives CDR1 KGHSH, CDR2 LQKENI. This CDR3 contains 17 residues. V lost 4 bases to trimming and J lost 1 base; unmatched junction nucleotides: 10. Written as DNA, the CDR3 is TGTGCCAGCTCACAGGGGACAGGGCCCGCCGGTAACTATGGCTACACCTTC. Amino acid sequence: CASSQGTGPAGNYGYTF.

The V call is TRBV25-1, the J call TRBJ1-4; 9 bases line up with TRBD1. Germline V lookup: CDR1 MGHDK, CDR2 SYGVNS. V shed 5 bases and J 6 bases; nucleotides not matched to a gene: 7. The length of the CDR3 is 15 residues. DNA for the CDR3: TGTGCCAGCAGTATCGACAGGGGGGTTTATGAAAAACTGTTTTTT. Translated: CASSIDRGVYEKLFF.

The V and J genes are TRBV18 and TRBJ1-4; D gene ambiguous. CDR3 length equals 15 residues. From germline, CDR1 is KGHSH and CDR2 LQKENI. Between the trimmed V and J ends, which lost 3 bases and 0 bases, there was a span of 8 bases. CDR3 in amino acids: CASSPLESTNEKLFF. The CDR3 DNA reads TGTGCCAGCTCACCGTTAGAGTCAACTAATGAAAAACTGTTTTTT. Complete variable domain (other parts from reference TRBV18 and TRBJ1-4): NAGVMQNPRHLVRRRGQEARLRCSPMKGHSHVYWYRQLPEEGLKFMVYLQKENIIDESGMPKERFSAEFPKEGPSILRIQQVVRGDSAAYFCASSPLESTNEKLFFGSGTQLSVL.

This chain connects TRBV12-3 or TRBV12-4 to TRBJ2-7; no clear D. Trimming took off 3 bases at V and 1 base at J, with 7 bases between the two ends. CDR3 length equals 13 residues. CDR3 bases: TGTGCCAGCAGTTTGGGCCAGTCCTACGAGCAGTACTTC. Encoded protein: CASSLGQSYEQYF.

The rearrangement links TRBV7-2 to TRBJ1-1; D ambiguous. CDR3 size: 14 residues. Trimming took 5 bases from V and 4 from J, leaving 14 bases between them. The germline gives CDR1 SGHTA, CDR2 FQGNSA. The CDR3 bases are TGTGCCAGCAGCCAAGACATCGCTTCCACTGAAGCTTTCTTT. This gives the protein CASSQDIASTEAFF.

On this clone: Germline is not matched at one junction end, which may reflect a read error. This chain connects TRBV3-1 (or the pseudogene TRBV3-2) to TRBJ2-1; 9 bases map to TRBD2. CDR3 size: 12 residues. CDR1 is LGHDT, CDR2 YNNKEL, per germline (reference sequence). CDR3 nucleotides: TGTGCCAGCATAAGTGCGGGGGGGGAAGCGCTCTTC. Translating it yields CASISAGGEALF.